This is a list of T cell receptor beta chains from one sample in a study of T cell repertoires in cytomegalovirus infection. One entry per CDR3 protein results from TCRdb running MiXCR on the reads. Of around 440,000 distinct CDR3 sequences in the sample, around 11% were seen once. Source material: PBMCs. These receptors all come from a human donor in good health (CMV status not recorded). Some clones in this sample may be carry-over from other donors' samples. Both conserved end residues are part of each CDR3. A D gene is named only where the DNA matches it firmly. The size entry is marked missing in some rows and otherwise reads once, few, many or a size class.

v_call	j_call	clone_size	d_call	cdr3_nt	cdr3_aa
TRBV3-1	TRBJ2-2	NA	TRBD1	TGTGCCAGCCATCCAGGGGGCGGAACCGGGGAGCTGTTTTTT	CASHPGGGTGELFF
TRBV27	TRBJ2-1	many	TRBD2	TGTGCCAGCAGTTTATTAGGCGGGAGTCCCAATGAGCAGTTCTTC	CASSLLGGSPNEQFF
TRBV11-3	TRBJ2-1	many	NA	TGTGCCAGCAGCTTAATGGCAGGGGGGTATGAGCAGTTCTTC	CASSLMAGGYEQFF
TRBV19	TRBJ2-3	many	NA	TGTGCCAGTACCATAGACAGCAGCACAGATACGCAGTATTTT	CASTIDSSTDTQYF
TRBV12-3/TRBV12-4	TRBJ2-1	NA	NA	TGTGCCAGCAGGTCATTCACAGGGATCTCCTACAATGTGCAGTTCTTC	CASRSFTGISYNVQFF
TRBV6-5	TRBJ1-1	many	NA	TGTGCCAGCAGTTACGCGACGTGGGACACTGAAGCTTTCTTT	CASSYATWDTEAFF
TRBV28	TRBJ1-1	many	NA	TGTGCCAGCAGTTCTACGACAGGGAACACTGAAGCTTTCTTT	CASSSTTGNTEAFF
TRBV20-1	TRBJ2-7	few	NA	TGCAGTGCAGTGGGGGGCCACGAGCAGTACTTC	CSAVGGHEQYF
TRBV15	TRBJ2-1	NA	TRBD2	TGTGCCACCAGCAGAGATTTTTTGGCTAGCGGGGACAATGAGCAGTTCTTC	CATSRDFLASGDNEQFF
TRBV18	TRBJ1-1	NA	NA	TGTGCCAGCTCACCCGAGGGGGTGAACACTGAAGCTTTCTTT	CASSPEGVNTEAFF
TRBV20-1	TRBJ2-7	many	NA	TGCAGTGCTAACGTTCGGCAGGGGCCCTACGAGCAGTACTTC	CSANVRQGPYEQYF